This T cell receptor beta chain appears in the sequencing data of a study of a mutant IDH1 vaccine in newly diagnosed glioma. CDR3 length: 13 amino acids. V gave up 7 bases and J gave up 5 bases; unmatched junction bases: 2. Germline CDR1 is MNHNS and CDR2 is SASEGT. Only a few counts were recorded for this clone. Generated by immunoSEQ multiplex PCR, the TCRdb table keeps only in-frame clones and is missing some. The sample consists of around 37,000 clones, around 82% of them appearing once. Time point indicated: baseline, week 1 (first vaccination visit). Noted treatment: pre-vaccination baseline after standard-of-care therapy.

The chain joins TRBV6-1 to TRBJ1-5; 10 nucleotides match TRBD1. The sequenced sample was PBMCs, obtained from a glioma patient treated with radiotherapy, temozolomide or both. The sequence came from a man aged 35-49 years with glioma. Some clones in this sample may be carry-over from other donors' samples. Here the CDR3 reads CASTGTGDQPQHF. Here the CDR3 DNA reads TGTGCCAGCACCGGGACAGGGGATCAGCCCCAGCATTTT.